This T cell receptor beta chain is drawn from a study of blood T cell repertoires in COVID-19. Study overall: Spain, Italy and the United States supplied samples that represented acute and convalescent COVID-19. T cells, B-cell-depleted T cells, or PBMCs supplied cDNA or gDNA.

In the source study's methods: It was from reference gene primer amplification that nucleated cell counts were estimated. Profiled with immunoSEQ multiplex PCR; TCRdb holds only in-frame clones, not every one. The D gene and trimming were derived from the DNA, and the V and J assignments and clone size from that table. Of some 100,000 clones listed, about 86% are singletons. The TCR comes from a man between 65 and 85 years old who had recovered from COVID-19. The material sequenced was peripheral blood.

CDR3 residues: CASSQGRGGYTF. In DNA, the CDR3 is TGTGCCAGCAGCCAGGGCAGGGGTGGCTACACCTTC. V gene TRBV3-1 (or the pseudogene TRBV3-2) combines with J gene TRBJ1-2; a weak D match, TRBD1 (6 bases). Trimming took 3 bases from V and 7 from J, leaving 9 bases between them. The CDR3 runs 12 residues. Germline CDR1 reads LGHDT; CDR2 reads YNNKEL (reference sequence).